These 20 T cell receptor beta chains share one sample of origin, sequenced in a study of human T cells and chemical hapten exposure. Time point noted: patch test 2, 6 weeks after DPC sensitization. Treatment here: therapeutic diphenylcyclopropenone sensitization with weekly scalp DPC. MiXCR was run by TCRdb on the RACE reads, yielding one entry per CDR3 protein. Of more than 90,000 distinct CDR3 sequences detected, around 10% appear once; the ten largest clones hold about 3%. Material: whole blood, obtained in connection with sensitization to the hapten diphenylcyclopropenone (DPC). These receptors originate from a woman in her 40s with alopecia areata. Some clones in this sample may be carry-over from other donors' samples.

CDR3 coding DNA: TGTGCCAGCAGTTCCCGGGACAGGGGAAGTCGAGGCTACACCTTC. Translated, it gives CASSSRDRGSRGYTF. The chain uses TRBV6-1 and TRBJ1-2; 10 positions agree with TRBD1. In germline, CDR1 is MNHNS, CDR2 SASEGT. Trimming at V came to 5 bases and at J to 8 bases, leaving 11 bases not matched to a gene. The length of the CDR3 is 15 residues.

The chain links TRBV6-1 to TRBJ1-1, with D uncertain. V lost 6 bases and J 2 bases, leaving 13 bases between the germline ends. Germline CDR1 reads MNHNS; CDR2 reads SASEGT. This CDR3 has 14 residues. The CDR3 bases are TGTGCCAGCAGCTCCGATCCAATAAACACTGAAGCTTTCTTT. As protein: CASSSDPINTEAFF.

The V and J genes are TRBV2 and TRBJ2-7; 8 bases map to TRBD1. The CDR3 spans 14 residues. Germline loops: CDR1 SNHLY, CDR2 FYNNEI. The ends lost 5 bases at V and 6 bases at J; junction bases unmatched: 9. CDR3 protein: CASSPFLTGGEQYF. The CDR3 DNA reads TGTGCCAGCAGTCCTTTCCTCACAGGGGGCGAGCAGTACTTC.

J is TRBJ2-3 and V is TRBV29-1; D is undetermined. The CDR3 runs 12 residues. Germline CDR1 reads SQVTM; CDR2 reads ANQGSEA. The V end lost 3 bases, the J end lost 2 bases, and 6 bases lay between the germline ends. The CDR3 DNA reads TGCAGCGTTGAGAATTACACAGATACGCAGTATTTT. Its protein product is CSVENYTDTQYF.

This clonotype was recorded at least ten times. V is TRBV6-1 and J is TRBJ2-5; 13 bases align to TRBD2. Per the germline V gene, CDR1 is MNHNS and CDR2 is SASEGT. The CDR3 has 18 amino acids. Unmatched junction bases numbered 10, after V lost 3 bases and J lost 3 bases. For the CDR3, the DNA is TGTGCCAGCAGTGATGAACTAGCGGGAGGGTCAGCGGAAGAGACCCAGTACTTC. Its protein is CASSDELAGGSAEETQYF.

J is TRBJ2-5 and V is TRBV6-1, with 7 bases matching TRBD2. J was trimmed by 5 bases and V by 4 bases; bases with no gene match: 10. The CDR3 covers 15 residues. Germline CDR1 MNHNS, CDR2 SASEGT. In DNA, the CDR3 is TGTGCCAGCAGTGGATCCCGTAGCGGGTGGGAGACCCAGTACTTC. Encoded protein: CASSGSRSGWETQYF.

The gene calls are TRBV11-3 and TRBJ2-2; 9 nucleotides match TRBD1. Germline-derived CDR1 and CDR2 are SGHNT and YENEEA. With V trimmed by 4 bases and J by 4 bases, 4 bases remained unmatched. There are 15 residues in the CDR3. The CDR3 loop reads CASSSGTGITGELFF. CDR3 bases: TGTGCCAGCAGCTCGGGGACAGGGATCACCGGGGAGCTGTTTTTT. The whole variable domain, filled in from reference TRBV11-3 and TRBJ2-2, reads EAGVVQSPRYKIIEKKQPVAFWCNPISGHNTLYWYLQNLGQGPELLIRYENEEAVDDSQLPKDRFSAERLKGVDSTLKIQPAELGDSAVYLCASSSGTGITGELFFGEGSRLTVL.

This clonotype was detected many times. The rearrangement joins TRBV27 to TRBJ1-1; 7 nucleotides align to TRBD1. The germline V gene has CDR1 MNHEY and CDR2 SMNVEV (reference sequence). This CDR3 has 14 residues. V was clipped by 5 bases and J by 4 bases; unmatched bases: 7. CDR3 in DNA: TGTGCCAGCAGTGGAGACAGGGTTTCCACTGAAGCTTTCTTT. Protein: CASSGDRVSTEAFF.

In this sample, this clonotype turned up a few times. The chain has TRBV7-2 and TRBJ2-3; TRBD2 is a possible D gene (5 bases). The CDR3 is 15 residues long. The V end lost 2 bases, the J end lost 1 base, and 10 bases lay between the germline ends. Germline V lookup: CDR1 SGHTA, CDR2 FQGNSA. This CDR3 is CASSLPVSGTDTQYF. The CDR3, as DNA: TGTGCCAGCAGCTTACCCGTTAGCGGCACAGATACGCAGTATTTT.

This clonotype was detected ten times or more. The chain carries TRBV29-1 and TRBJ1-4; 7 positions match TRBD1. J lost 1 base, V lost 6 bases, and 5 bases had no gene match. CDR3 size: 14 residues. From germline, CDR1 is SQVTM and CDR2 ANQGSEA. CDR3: CSVLQGQTNEKLFF. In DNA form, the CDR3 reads TGCAGCGTCCTACAGGGGCAAACTAATGAAAAACTGTTTTTT.

CDR3 loop: CAISTVEVWEYGYTF. CDR3 DNA: TGTGCCATCAGTACCGTCGAGGTTTGGGAATATGGCTACACCTTC. The rearrangement links TRBV10-3 to TRBJ1-2; D gene uncertain. The CDR3 sequence is 15 residues long. Germline CDR1 and CDR2: ENHRY and SYGVKD. Trimming removed 5 bases from V and 5 bases from J, with 18 bases in between.

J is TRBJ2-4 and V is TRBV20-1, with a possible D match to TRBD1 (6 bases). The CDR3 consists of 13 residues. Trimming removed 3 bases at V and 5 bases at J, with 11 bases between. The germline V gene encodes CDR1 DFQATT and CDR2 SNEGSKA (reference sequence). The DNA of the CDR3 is TGCAGTGCTAGGAGGACAGAGGAAAACATTCAGTACTTC. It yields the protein CSARRTEENIQYF.

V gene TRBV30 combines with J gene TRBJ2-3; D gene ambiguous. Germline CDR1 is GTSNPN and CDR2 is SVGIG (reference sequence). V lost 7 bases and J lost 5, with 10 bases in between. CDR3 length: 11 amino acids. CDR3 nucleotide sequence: TGTGCCTCTAAGCCGGGAGATACGCAGTATTTT. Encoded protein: CASKPGDTQYF.

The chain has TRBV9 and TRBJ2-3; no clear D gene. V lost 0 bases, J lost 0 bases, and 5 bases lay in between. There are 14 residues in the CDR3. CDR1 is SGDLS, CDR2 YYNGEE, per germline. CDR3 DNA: TGTGCCAGCAGCGTAGTGACTAGCACAGATACGCAGTATTTT. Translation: CASSVVTSTDTQYF.

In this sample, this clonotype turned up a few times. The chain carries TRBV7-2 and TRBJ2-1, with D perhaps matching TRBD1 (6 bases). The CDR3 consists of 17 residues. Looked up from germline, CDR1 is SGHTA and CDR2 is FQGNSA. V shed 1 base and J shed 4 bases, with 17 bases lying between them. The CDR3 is CASSLVPSDRSYNEQFF. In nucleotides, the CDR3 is TGTGCCAGCAGCTTAGTGCCGTCGGACAGAAGTTACAATGAGCAGTTCTTC.

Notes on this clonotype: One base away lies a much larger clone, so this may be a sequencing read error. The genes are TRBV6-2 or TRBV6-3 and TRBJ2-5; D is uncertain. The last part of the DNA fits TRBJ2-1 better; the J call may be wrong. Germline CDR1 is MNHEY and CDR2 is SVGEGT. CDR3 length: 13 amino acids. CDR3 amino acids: CASSFGYQETQFF. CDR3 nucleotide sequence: TGTGCCAGCAGTTTCGGGTACCAAGAGACCCAGTTCTTC.

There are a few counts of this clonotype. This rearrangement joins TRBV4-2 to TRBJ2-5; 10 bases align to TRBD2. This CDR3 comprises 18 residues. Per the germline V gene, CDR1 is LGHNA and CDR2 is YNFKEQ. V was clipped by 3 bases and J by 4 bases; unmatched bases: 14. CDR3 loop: CASSQAGGAGGLGETQYF. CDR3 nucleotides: TGTGCCAGCAGCCAGGCGGGAGGAGCGGGGGGGCTGGGAGAGACCCAGTACTTC.

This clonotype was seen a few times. The CDR3 loop is CASTPGGSYNEQFF. DNA for the CDR3: TGTGCCAGCACCCCGGGCGGGTCCTACAATGAGCAGTTCTTC. The chain carries TRBV12-3 or TRBV12-4 and TRBJ2-1; a weak D match, TRBD2 (5 bases). This CDR3 contains 14 residues. With 7 bases removed from V and 1 base from J, the gap between germline ends came to 11 bases.

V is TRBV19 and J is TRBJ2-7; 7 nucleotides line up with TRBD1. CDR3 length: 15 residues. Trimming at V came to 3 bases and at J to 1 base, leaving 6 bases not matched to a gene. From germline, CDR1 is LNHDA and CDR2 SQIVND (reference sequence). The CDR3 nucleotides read TGTGCCAGTAGTATTGGCAGGGGGAAATCCTACGAGCAGTACTTC. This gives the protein CASSIGRGKSYEQYF.

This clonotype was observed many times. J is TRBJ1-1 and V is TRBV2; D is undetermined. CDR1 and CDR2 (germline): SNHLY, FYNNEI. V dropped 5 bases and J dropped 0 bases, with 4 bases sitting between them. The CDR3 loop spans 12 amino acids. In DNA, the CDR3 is TGTGCCAGCAGTTTTATGAACACTGAAGCTTTCTTT. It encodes CASSFMNTEAFF.